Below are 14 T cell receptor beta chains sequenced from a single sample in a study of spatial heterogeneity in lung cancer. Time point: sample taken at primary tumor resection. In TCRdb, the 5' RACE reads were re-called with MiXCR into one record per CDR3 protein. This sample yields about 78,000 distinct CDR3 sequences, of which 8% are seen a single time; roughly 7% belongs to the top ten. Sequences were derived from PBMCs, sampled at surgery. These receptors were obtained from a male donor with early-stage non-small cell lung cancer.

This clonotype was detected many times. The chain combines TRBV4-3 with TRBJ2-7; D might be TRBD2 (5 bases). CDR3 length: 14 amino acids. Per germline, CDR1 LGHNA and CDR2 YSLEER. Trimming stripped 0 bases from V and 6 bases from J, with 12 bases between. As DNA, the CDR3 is TGCGCCAGCAGCCAAGATAGTAGCGTAACCGAGCAGTACTTC. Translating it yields CASSQDSSVTEQYF.

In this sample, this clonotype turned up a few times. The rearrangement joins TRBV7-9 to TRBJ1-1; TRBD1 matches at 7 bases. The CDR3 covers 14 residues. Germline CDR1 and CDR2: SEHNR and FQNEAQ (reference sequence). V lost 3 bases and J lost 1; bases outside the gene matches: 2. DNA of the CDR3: TGTGCCAGCAGCTTTAGGGGGCAGAACACTGAAGCTTTCTTT. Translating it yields CASSFRGQNTEAFF.

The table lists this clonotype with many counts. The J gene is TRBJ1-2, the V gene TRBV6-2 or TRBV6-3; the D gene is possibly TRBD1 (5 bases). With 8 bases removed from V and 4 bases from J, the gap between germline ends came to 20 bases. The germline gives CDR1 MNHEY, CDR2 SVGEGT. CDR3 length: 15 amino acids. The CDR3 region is CASLFGRGFSYGYTF. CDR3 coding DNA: TGTGCCAGCCTCTTCGGGAGGGGATTCTCCTATGGCTACACCTTC.

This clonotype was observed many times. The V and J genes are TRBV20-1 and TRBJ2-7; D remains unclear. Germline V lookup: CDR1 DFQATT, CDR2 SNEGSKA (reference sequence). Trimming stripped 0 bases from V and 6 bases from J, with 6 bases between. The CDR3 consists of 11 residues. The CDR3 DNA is TGCAGTGCTAGAGATATGGGCGAGCAGTACTTC. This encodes CSARDMGEQYF.

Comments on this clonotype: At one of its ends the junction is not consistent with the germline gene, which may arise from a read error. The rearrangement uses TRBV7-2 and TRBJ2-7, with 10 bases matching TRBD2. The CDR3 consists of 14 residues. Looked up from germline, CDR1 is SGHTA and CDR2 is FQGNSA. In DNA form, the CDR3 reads TGTGCCAGCAGCCAACTAGCGGGAAAGGGCGAGCATTACTTC. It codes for CASSQLAGKGEHYF.

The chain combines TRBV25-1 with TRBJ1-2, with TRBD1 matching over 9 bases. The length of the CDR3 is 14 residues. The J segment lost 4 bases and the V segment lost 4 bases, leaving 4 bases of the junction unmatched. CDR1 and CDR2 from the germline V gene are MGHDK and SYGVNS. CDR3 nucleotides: TGTGCCAGCAGTGGGGGACAGGGCCTCTATGGCTACACCTTC. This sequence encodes CASSGGQGLYGYTF.

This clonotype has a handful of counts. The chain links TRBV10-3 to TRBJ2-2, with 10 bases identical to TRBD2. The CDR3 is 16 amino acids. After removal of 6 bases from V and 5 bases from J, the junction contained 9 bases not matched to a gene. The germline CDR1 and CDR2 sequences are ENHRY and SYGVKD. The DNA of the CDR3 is TGTGCCATCAGCTCTGCTAGCGGGAGTTATACCGGGGAGCTGTTTTTT. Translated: CAISSASGSYTGELFF.

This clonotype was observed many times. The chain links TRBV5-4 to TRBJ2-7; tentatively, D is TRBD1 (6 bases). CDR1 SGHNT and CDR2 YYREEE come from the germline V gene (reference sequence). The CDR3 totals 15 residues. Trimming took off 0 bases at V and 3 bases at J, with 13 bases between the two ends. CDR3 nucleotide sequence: TGTGCCAGCAGCTTGGGCGGACAGTTGAGCTACGAGCAGTACTTC. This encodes CASSLGGQLSYEQYF.

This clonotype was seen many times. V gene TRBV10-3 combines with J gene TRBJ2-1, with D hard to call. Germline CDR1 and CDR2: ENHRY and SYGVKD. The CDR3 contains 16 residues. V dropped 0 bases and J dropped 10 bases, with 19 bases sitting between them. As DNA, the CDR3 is TGTGCCATCAGTGAGTCGTCGGGCGGACCCCCCCGGGAGCAGTTCTTC. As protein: CAISESSGGPPREQFF.

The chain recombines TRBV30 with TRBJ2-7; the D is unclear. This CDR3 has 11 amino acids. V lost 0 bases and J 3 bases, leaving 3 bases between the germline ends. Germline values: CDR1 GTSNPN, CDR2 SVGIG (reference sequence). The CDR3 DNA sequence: TGTGCCTGGAGTGTAAACTACGAGCAGTACTTC. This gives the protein CAWSVNYEQYF.

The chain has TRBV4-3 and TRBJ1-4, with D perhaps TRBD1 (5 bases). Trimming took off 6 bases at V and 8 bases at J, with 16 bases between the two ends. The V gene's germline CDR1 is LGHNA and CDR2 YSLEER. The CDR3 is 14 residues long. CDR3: CASSWTTGREKLFF. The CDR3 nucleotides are TGCGCCAGCAGTTGGACAACCGGAAGGGAAAAACTGTTTTTT.

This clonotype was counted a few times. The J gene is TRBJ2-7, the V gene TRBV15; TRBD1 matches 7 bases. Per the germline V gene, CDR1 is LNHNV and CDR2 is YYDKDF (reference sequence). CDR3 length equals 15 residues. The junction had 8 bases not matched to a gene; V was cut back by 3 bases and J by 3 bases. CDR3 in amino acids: CATSRDSGQYYEQYF. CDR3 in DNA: TGTGCCACCAGCAGGGACTCGGGACAGTACTACGAGCAGTACTTC.

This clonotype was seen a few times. The CDR3 region has the DNA TGTGCCAGCAGTTTTGGGCAGGGGGCTGACATTCAGTACTTC. It yields the protein CASSFGQGADIQYF. The V gene is TRBV12-3 or TRBV12-4, the J gene TRBJ2-4; 8 nucleotides agree with TRBD1. V gave up 3 bases and J gave up 8 bases; unmatched junction bases: 6. This CDR3 is 14 amino acids long.

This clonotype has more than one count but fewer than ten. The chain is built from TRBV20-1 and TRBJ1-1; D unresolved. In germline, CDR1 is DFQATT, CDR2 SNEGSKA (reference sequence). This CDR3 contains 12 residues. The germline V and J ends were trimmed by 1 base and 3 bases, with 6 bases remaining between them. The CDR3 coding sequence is TGCAGTGCTAGAGCCTCCCACACTGAAGCTTTCTTT. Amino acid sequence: CSARASHTEAFF.